These T cell receptor beta chains were read from a single sample in a study of CD8 T cells in Susac syndrome. Using its own MiXCR run on the immunoSEQ multiplex PCR reads, TCRdb lists one record per CDR3 protein. The sample carries about 150,000 distinct CDR3 sequences, 85% to 95% recorded once. Material for sequencing was CD8+ T cells from PBMCs. These receptors came from a human donor with Susac syndrome. Each CDR3 is given with its conserved first and last residue. Each record gives: clone size, J gene, D gene, V gene, CDR3 protein, CDR3 DNA. A D gene is named only where the DNA matches it firmly. Clone size appears in some rows only: once, few, many, or a class for an expanded clone.

clone size: NA
J gene: TRBJ1-1
D gene: NA
V gene: TRBV4-1
CDR3 protein: CASSQDGGGRDTEAFF
CDR3 DNA: TGCGCCAGCAGCCAAGATGGTGGGGGACGAGACACTGAAGCTTTCTTT

clone size: once
J gene: TRBJ2-7
D gene: TRBD1
V gene: TRBV11-2
CDR3 protein: CASSHLFRTGRSYEQYF
CDR3 DNA: TGTGCCAGCAGCCATCTATTCAGGACAGGGCGATCCTACGAGCAGTACTTC

clone size: NA
J gene: TRBJ1-3
D gene: TRBD1
V gene: TRBV9
CDR3 protein: CASSASGTAFGAGNTIYF
CDR3 DNA: TGTGCCAGCAGCGCCTCCGGGACAGCCTTCGGGGCTGGAAACACCATATATTTT

clone size: few
J gene: TRBJ1-5
D gene: NA
V gene: TRBV6-5
CDR3 protein: CASSYLANQPQHF
CDR3 DNA: TGTGCCAGCAGTTACCTTGCTAATCAGCCCCAGCATTTT

clone size: NA
J gene: TRBJ2-2
D gene: NA
V gene: TRBV25-1
CDR3 protein: CASSGQGTLAENTGELFF
CDR3 DNA: TGTGCCAGCAGTGGACAGGGGACACTAGCGGAGAACACCGGGGAGCTGTTTTTT

clone size: NA
J gene: TRBJ2-4
D gene: NA
V gene: TRBV14
CDR3 protein: CASSPLGANVAKNIQYF
CDR3 DNA: TGTGCCAGCAGCCCCCTAGGGGCAAACGTAGCCAAAAACATTCAGTACTTC

clone size: NA
J gene: TRBJ2-5
D gene: NA
V gene: TRBV12-3/TRBV12-4
CDR3 protein: CASSPGQVPSQETQYF
CDR3 DNA: TGTGCCAGCAGCCCTGGGCAGGTCCCCAGCCAAGAGACCCAGTACTTC

clone size: NA
J gene: TRBJ2-5
D gene: NA
V gene: TRBV4-1
CDR3 protein: CASSQDRELRGQETQYF
CDR3 DNA: TGCGCCAGCAGCCAAGATCGGGAGCTTAGGGGGCAAGAGACCCAGTACTTC

clone size: NA
J gene: TRBJ2-5
D gene: TRBD2
V gene: TRBV27
CDR3 protein: CASSLGLAEETQYF
CDR3 DNA: TGTGCCAGCAGTTTGGGACTAGCGGAAGAGACCCAGTACTTC

clone size: once
J gene: TRBJ2-5
D gene: NA
V gene: TRBV4-1
CDR3 protein: CASSPRDHQETQYF
CDR3 DNA: TGCGCCAGCAGCCCACGGGACCATCAAGAGACCCAGTACTTC

clone size: NA
J gene: TRBJ1-2
D gene: TRBD1
V gene: TRBV9
CDR3 protein: CASSVEGGDYGYTF
CDR3 DNA: TGTGCCAGCAGCGTGGAAGGGGGCGACTATGGCTACACCTTC

clone size: NA
J gene: TRBJ2-1
D gene: TRBD2
V gene: TRBV9
CDR3 protein: CASSPSGSQDEQFF
CDR3 DNA: TGTGCCAGCAGCCCCAGCGGGAGTCAGGATGAGCAGTTCTTC

clone size: NA
J gene: TRBJ2-7
D gene: TRBD1
V gene: TRBV7-8
CDR3 protein: CASRQPGQGAYEQYF
CDR3 DNA: TGTGCCAGCAGGCAGCCGGGACAGGGGGCCTACGAGCAGTACTTC

clone size: NA
J gene: TRBJ2-7
D gene: NA
V gene: TRBV13
CDR3 protein: CASSPSRDYEQYF
CDR3 DNA: TGTGCCAGCAGCCCGAGCCGGGATTACGAGCAGTACTTC

clone size: NA
J gene: TRBJ2-1
D gene: NA
V gene: TRBV27
CDR3 protein: CASSPTGTFNEQFF
CDR3 DNA: TGTGCCAGCAGCCCGACCGGGACTTTCAATGAGCAGTTCTTC

clone size: NA
J gene: TRBJ2-4
D gene: NA
V gene: TRBV28
CDR3 protein: CASSLETVAKNIQYF
CDR3 DNA: TGTGCCAGCAGTCTGGAGACCGTAGCCAAAAACATTCAGTACTTC

clone size: NA
J gene: TRBJ1-5
D gene: NA
V gene: TRBV13
CDR3 protein: CASSFGAPGNQPQHF
CDR3 DNA: TGTGCCAGCAGCTTCGGCGCCCCTGGCAATCAGCCCCAGCATTTT

clone size: NA
J gene: TRBJ2-7
D gene: NA
V gene: TRBV5-1
CDR3 protein: CASSLVTGDEQYF
CDR3 DNA: TGCGCCAGCAGCTTGGTTACGGGTGACGAGCAGTACTTC

clone size: NA
J gene: TRBJ2-7
D gene: NA
V gene: TRBV29-1
CDR3 protein: CSVAISYEQYF
CDR3 DNA: TGCAGCGTTGCCATTTCCTACGAGCAGTACTTC

clone size: NA
J gene: TRBJ1-4
D gene: NA
V gene: TRBV7-8
CDR3 protein: CASKLLQEEKLFF
CDR3 DNA: TGTGCCAGCAAACTCCTTCAGGAGGAAAAACTGTTTTTT

clone size: NA
J gene: TRBJ1-1
D gene: NA
V gene: TRBV18
CDR3 protein: CASSPQGGTEAFF
CDR3 DNA: TGTGCCAGCTCACCCCAGGGTGGCACTGAAGCTTTCTTT

clone size: NA
J gene: TRBJ1-2
D gene: NA
V gene: TRBV4-1
CDR3 protein: CASSQDPRTDYGYTF
CDR3 DNA: TGCGCCAGCAGCCAAGATCCAAGGACAGACTATGGCTACACCTTC

clone size: NA
J gene: TRBJ2-2
D gene: TRBD2
V gene: TRBV9
CDR3 protein: CASSVGLGTSGEQSGELFF
CDR3 DNA: TGTGCCAGCAGCGTAGGTCTGGGGACTAGCGGGGAACAATCCGGGGAGCTGTTTTTT

clone size: NA
J gene: TRBJ2-7
D gene: NA
V gene: TRBV20-1
CDR3 protein: CSGSPRIYEQYF
CDR3 DNA: TGCAGTGGAAGTCCCCGTATCTACGAGCAGTACTTC

clone size: once
J gene: TRBJ1-1
D gene: NA
V gene: TRBV5-4
CDR3 protein: CASSLGSWATEAFF
CDR3 DNA: TGTGCCAGCAGCTTGGGTAGCTGGGCCACTGAAGCTTTCTTT

clone size: NA
J gene: TRBJ2-5
D gene: TRBD1
V gene: TRBV12-3/TRBV12-4
CDR3 protein: CASSRQGWETQYF
CDR3 DNA: TGTGCCAGCAGCAGACAGGGGTGGGAGACCCAGTACTTC

clone size: once
J gene: TRBJ2-3
D gene: NA
V gene: TRBV27
CDR3 protein: CASSLGADSTDTQYF
CDR3 DNA: TGTGCCAGCAGTTTAGGAGCGGATAGCACAGATACGCAGTATTTT

clone size: NA
J gene: TRBJ2-1
D gene: NA
V gene: TRBV4-1
CDR3 protein: CASSQAGAAYEQFF
CDR3 DNA: TGCGCCAGCAGCCAAGCGGGGGCCGCCTATGAGCAGTTCTTC

clone size: NA
J gene: TRBJ2-7
D gene: TRBD2
V gene: TRBV7-9
CDR3 protein: CASRAVGTSASYEQYF
CDR3 DNA: TGTGCCAGCAGGGCCGTGGGGACTAGCGCCTCCTACGAGCAGTACTTC

clone size: NA
J gene: TRBJ1-2
D gene: NA
V gene: TRBV6-5
CDR3 protein: CASSYNTALFGYTF
CDR3 DNA: TGTGCCAGCAGTTACAATACGGCCCTTTTTGGCTACACCTTC

clone size: NA
J gene: TRBJ2-7
D gene: NA
V gene: TRBV2
CDR3 protein: CASSDSRGPVF
CDR3 DNA: TGTGCCAGCAGTGATTCGCGGGGCCCCGTCTTC

clone size: NA
J gene: TRBJ2-2
D gene: TRBD1
V gene: TRBV7-9
CDR3 protein: CASRTRQGRTGELFF
CDR3 DNA: TGTGCCAGCAGAACAAGACAGGGTCGGACCGGGGAGCTGTTTTTT

clone size: NA
J gene: TRBJ2-1
D gene: NA
V gene: TRBV25-1
CDR3 protein: CASSESGGSDENEQFF
CDR3 DNA: TGTGCCAGCAGTGAATCCGGAGGGTCGGACGAGAATGAGCAGTTCTTC

clone size: NA
J gene: TRBJ2-5
D gene: TRBD2
V gene: TRBV7-9
CDR3 protein: CASSPKLAGGWQETQYF
CDR3 DNA: TGTGCCAGCAGCCCAAAACTAGCGGGAGGGTGGCAAGAGACCCAGTACTTC

clone size: NA
J gene: TRBJ1-1
D gene: NA
V gene: TRBV29-1
CDR3 protein: CSSIGTRYEAFF
CDR3 DNA: TGCAGCTCAATCGGGACGAGATATGAAGCTTTCTTT

clone size: NA
J gene: TRBJ2-1
D gene: TRBD1
V gene: TRBV25-1
CDR3 protein: CASSWGTGVGNEQFF
CDR3 DNA: TGTGCCAGCAGCTGGGGGACAGGGGTTGGCAATGAGCAGTTCTTC

clone size: NA
J gene: TRBJ2-1
D gene: TRBD2
V gene: TRBV9
CDR3 protein: CASSGPGLAGPNEQFF
CDR3 DNA: TGTGCCAGCAGCGGTCCGGGACTAGCGGGGCCGAATGAGCAGTTCTTC

clone size: NA
J gene: TRBJ1-5
D gene: NA
V gene: TRBV11-3
CDR3 protein: CASSSPAGPQHF
CDR3 DNA: TGTGCCAGCAGTAGTCCGGCGGGGCCCCAGCATTTT

clone size: NA
J gene: TRBJ2-7
D gene: TRBD1
V gene: TRBV4-1
CDR3 protein: CASSQRTGYSYEQYF
CDR3 DNA: TGCGCCAGCAGCCAAAGGACAGGGTACAGCTACGAGCAGTACTTC

clone size: NA
J gene: TRBJ1-5
D gene: TRBD1
V gene: TRBV10-3
CDR3 protein: CATEQGVSGQPQHF
CDR3 DNA: TGTGCCACCGAACAGGGGGTTTCTGGTCAGCCCCAGCATTTT

clone size: NA
J gene: TRBJ2-1
D gene: TRBD2
V gene: TRBV13
CDR3 protein: CASSLPTSGIGEQFF
CDR3 DNA: TGTGCCAGCAGCCTCCCGACTAGCGGGATTGGTGAGCAGTTCTTC

clone size: NA
J gene: TRBJ2-7
D gene: NA
V gene: TRBV5-6
CDR3 protein: CASSLGGLTYEQYF
CDR3 DNA: TGTGCCAGCAGCCTGGGTGGGCTTACCTACGAGCAGTACTTC

clone size: NA
J gene: TRBJ2-7
D gene: TRBD2
V gene: TRBV27
CDR3 protein: CASSLSRGAEQYF
CDR3 DNA: TGTGCCAGCAGTTTATCGCGGGGGGCCGAGCAGTACTTC

clone size: NA
J gene: TRBJ1-5
D gene: NA
V gene: TRBV20-1
CDR3 protein: CSARDFGGDNQPQHF
CDR3 DNA: TGCAGTGCTAGAGATTTTGGGGGGGACAATCAGCCCCAGCATTTT

clone size: NA
J gene: TRBJ1-5
D gene: NA
V gene: TRBV12-3/TRBV12-4
CDR3 protein: CAPLAGKLDSNQPQHF
CDR3 DNA: TGTGCCCCCTTGGCAGGGAAATTAGATAGCAATCAGCCCCAGCATTTT

clone size: NA
J gene: TRBJ2-5
D gene: NA
V gene: TRBV7-3
CDR3 protein: CASSSLGGGRETQYF
CDR3 DNA: TGTGCCAGCAGCTCTCTCGGAGGGGGGCGAGAGACCCAGTACTTC